Listed here are 28 T cell receptor beta chains from one sample, sequenced in a study of blood T cells in healthy people across ages. It was with a sample-barcoded 5' primer and a J-beta primer mix that a second PCR of roughly 7 to 11 cycles was run. Each CDR3 protein gets one entry after TCRdb re-called the 5' RACE reads with MiXCR. The repertoire holds more than 650,000 distinct CDR3 sequences, with around half as singletons. The sample was blood. These TCRs come from a man older than 75 in good health.

V is TRBV29-1 and J is TRBJ1-2; D gene ambiguous. Germline CDR1 reads SQVTM; CDR2 reads ANQGSEA. V gave up 0 bases and J gave up 6 bases, with 8 bases separating them. CDR3 length: 12 amino acids. The CDR3 region is CSVEEGWDGYTF. The CDR3 DNA sequence: TGCAGCGTTGAAGAGGGGTGGGATGGCTACACCTTC.

J is TRBJ2-1 and V is TRBV7-9, with D perhaps matching TRBD1 or TRBD2 (5 bases each). The CDR3 consists of 13 residues. Trimming left V 4 bases short and J 13 bases short, with 17 bases between. Germline-derived CDR1 and CDR2 are SEHNR and FQNEAQ (reference sequence). CDR3 sequence: CASSSGTRRLQFF. The CDR3 nucleotides read TGTGCCAGCAGCTCAGGGACGCGGAGACTCCAGTTCTTC.

This clonotype was seen a single time. The gene calls are TRBV20-1 and TRBJ2-1; D is possibly TRBD1 or TRBD2 (5 bases each). V lost 6 bases and J lost 2, with 17 bases in between. The CDR3 contains 15 residues. Germline V CDR1 and CDR2: DFQATT, SNEGSKA (reference sequence). As DNA, the CDR3 is TGCAGTGCCAGATCCCGAGGGGATGCCTACAATGAGCAGTTCTTC. It is translated as CSARSRGDAYNEQFF.

The genes are TRBV5-1 and TRBJ2-5, with a weak D call TRBD1 (6 bases). Germline-derived CDR1 and CDR2 are SGHRS and YFSETQ. The length of the CDR3 is 13 residues. Trimming pared 3 bases from V and 3 bases from J, leaving 9 bases between. The CDR3 is CASSWGTKETQYF. The CDR3 coding sequence is TGCGCCAGCAGCTGGGGGACAAAAGAGACCCAGTACTTC.

This clonotype occurred once. The V call is TRBV9, the J call TRBJ1-2; D is unresolved. This CDR3 is 14 amino acids long. Germline V gives CDR1 SGDLS, CDR2 YYNGEE. The germline V and J ends were trimmed by 3 bases and 1 base, with 10 bases remaining between them. The CDR3 sequence: CASSETESNYGYTF. The DNA for the CDR3 is TGTGCCAGCAGCGAGACCGAGAGTAACTATGGCTACACCTTC.

The chain carries TRBV7-9 and TRBJ2-5; the D gene is possibly TRBD2 (6 bases). The last part of the DNA fits TRBJ2-7 better; the J call may be wrong. Per germline, CDR1 SEHNR and CDR2 FQNEAQ (reference sequence). CDR3 length: 14 amino acids. CDR3 region: CASSFGGVAHEQYF. CDR3 sequence (DNA): TGTGCCAGCAGCTTCGGGGGAGTTGCCCACGAGCAGTACTTC.

The chain recombines TRBV5-1 with TRBJ2-7; 10 positions agree with TRBD1. CDR1 is SGHRS and CDR2 is YFSETQ in the germline V gene. Trimming took 4 bases from V and 7 from J; bases not matched to a gene: 8. The CDR3 sequence is 14 residues long. The CDR3: CASSPTGGSREQYF. As DNA, the CDR3 is TGCGCCAGCAGCCCGACAGGGGGCTCTAGGGAGCAGTACTTC.

The chain uses TRBV10-2 and TRBJ2-3; D perhaps matches TRBD1 (5 bases). CDR3 size: 15 residues. Germline V gives CDR1 WSHSY, CDR2 SAAADI. Trimming stripped 6 bases from V and 0 bases from J, with 13 bases between. CDR3 protein: CASRKGVGSTDTQYF. Written as DNA, the CDR3 is TGCGCCAGCAGGAAAGGGGTGGGTAGCACAGATACGCAGTATTTT.

V gene TRBV7-6 combines with J gene TRBJ2-1; 14 bases are shared with TRBD2. V dropped 6 bases and J dropped 4; count of bases not matched to a gene: 5. CDR1 is SGHVS, CDR2 FNYEAQ, per germline. The CDR3 is 16 amino acids. The CDR3 is CASRGLAGVPYNEQFF. The CDR3, as DNA: TGTGCCAGCAGGGGACTAGCGGGAGTCCCATACAATGAGCAGTTCTTC.

This clonotype was seen a few times. The V and J genes are TRBV7-9 and TRBJ1-1; 7 nucleotides match TRBD1. The ends lost 3 bases at V and 4 bases at J; junction bases unmatched: 2. This CDR3 has 13 residues. Per the germline V gene, CDR1 is SEHNR and CDR2 is FQNEAQ (reference sequence). Here the CDR3 reads CASSLTGLTEAFF. DNA of the CDR3: TGTGCCAGCAGCTTGACAGGGCTCACTGAAGCTTTCTTT.

In its sample, this clonotype was seen a few times. The chain has TRBV29-1 and TRBJ2-1; 10 nucleotides align to TRBD2. Germline CDR1 SQVTM, CDR2 ANQGSEA. The CDR3 consists of 17 residues. J was trimmed by 5 bases and V by 0 bases; bases with no gene match: 10. CDR3 loop: CSVEERGRLAGHNEQFF. The CDR3 coding sequence is TGCAGCGTTGAAGAAAGGGGCCGACTAGCGGGCCACAATGAGCAGTTCTTC.

Turning to this clonotype: A read error may produce the germline difference seen at one junction end. V and J are TRBV7-2 and TRBJ2-3; D call uncertain. This CDR3 contains 16 residues. Germline CDR1 is SGHTA and CDR2 is FQGNSA. CDR3 region: CASGLEGRTSPDTQYF. CDR3 bases: TGTGCCAGCGGCTTAGAAGGCAGGACCTCGCCAGATACGCAGTATTTT.

The V and J genes are TRBV7-2 and TRBJ2-7; TRBD1 or TRBD2 may be the D gene (5 bases each). Germline-derived CDR1 and CDR2 are SGHTA and FQGNSA. V lost 5 bases, J lost 1 base, and 15 bases lay in between. There are 15 residues in the CDR3. The CDR3 coding sequence is TGTGCCAGCAGCGAAGCCGGGACGGCTTCCTACGAGCAGTACTTC. This sequence encodes CASSEAGTASYEQYF.

This chain uses TRBV2 with TRBJ2-1; D perhaps matches TRBD1 (5 bases). The CDR3 runs 14 residues. V lost 3 bases to trimming and J lost 6 bases, with 12 bases between them. Per the germline V gene, CDR1 is SNHLY and CDR2 is FYNNEI. CDR3 loop: CASSEQGTGNEQFF. The CDR3, as DNA: TGTGCCAGCAGTGAGCAGGGAACGGGCAATGAGCAGTTCTTC.

V usage is TRBV12-3 or TRBV12-4 and J usage is TRBJ2-3, with 7 bases aligning to TRBD2. J was trimmed by 0 bases and V by 3 bases; bases with no gene match: 9. This CDR3 has 17 amino acids. For the CDR3, the DNA is TGTGCCAGCAGTTTCCAGACGGGACTAACTAGCACAGATACGCAGTATTTT. It is translated as CASSFQTGLTSTDTQYF.

V usage is TRBV9 and J usage is TRBJ1-2, with 10 positions matching TRBD1. The germline V gene has CDR1 SGDLS and CDR2 YYNGEE. CDR3 length: 15 residues. J gave up 3 bases and V 3 bases, and 5 bases lay outside the gene matches. CDR3 region: CASSASGTGDYGYTF. The CDR3 DNA reads TGTGCCAGCAGCGCATCAGGGACAGGGGACTATGGCTACACCTTC.

This chain uses TRBV2 with TRBJ2-2; possibly TRBD1 for D (5 bases). The CDR3 covers 15 residues. V lost 1 base, J lost 4 bases, and 10 bases lay in between. The germline V gene has CDR1 SNHLY and CDR2 FYNNEI. The CDR3 is CASSEGGPVTGELFF. CDR3 DNA: TGTGCCAGCAGTGAAGGGGGCCCGGTCACCGGGGAGCTGTTTTTT.

The chain couples TRBV7-9 to TRBJ1-2, with D perhaps TRBD1 (6 bases). The V and J ends lost 5 bases and 6 bases respectively, with 13 bases between them. The CDR3 covers 13 residues. Germline CDR1 reads SEHNR; CDR2 reads FQNEAQ (reference sequence). The CDR3 sequence is CASSQQGPHGYTF. DNA of the CDR3: TGTGCCAGCAGCCAACAGGGCCCCCATGGCTACACCTTC. The whole variable domain, remainder taken from reference TRBV7-9 and TRBJ1-2, is DTGVSQNPRHKITKRGQNVTFRCDPISEHNRLYWYRQTLGQGPEFLTYFQNEAQLEKSRLLSDRFSAERPKGSFSTLEIQRTEQGDSAMYLCASSQQGPHGYTFGSGTRLTVV.

This chain connects TRBV27 to TRBJ2-7; tentatively, D is TRBD1 (6 bases). The V end was cut by 1 base, the J end by 2 bases, with 9 bases between. Germline V lookup: CDR1 MNHEY, CDR2 SMNVEV (reference sequence). The CDR3 is 14 amino acids. CDR3 sequence reads: CASSLLDSTYEQYF. CDR3 bases: TGTGCCAGCAGTTTATTGGACAGTACCTACGAGCAGTACTTC.

In this sample, this clonotype turned up a few times. This sequence joins TRBV29-1 and TRBJ2-5; 13 nucleotides agree with TRBD2. CDR3 length: 13 residues. The ends lost 6 bases at V and 7 bases at J; junction bases unmatched: 5. CDR1 and CDR2 (germline): SQVTM, ANQGSEA. The CDR3 loop is CSVGLAGEGTQYF. The CDR3 DNA is TGCAGCGTCGGACTAGCGGGAGAGGGGACCCAGTACTTC.

The V and J genes are TRBV13 and TRBJ1-4, with D perhaps matching TRBD1 (5 bases). The germline CDR1 and CDR2 sequences are PRHDT and FYEKMQ (reference sequence). The CDR3 has 14 residues. The V and J ends lost 5 bases and 7 bases respectively, with 14 bases between them. This CDR3 is CASSRGGLGEKLFF. The CDR3 nucleotides are TGTGCCAGCAGCCGTGGGGGTTTGGGTGAAAAACTGTTTTTT.

V is TRBV24-1 and J is TRBJ1-2, with TRBD1 matching 7 bases. V lost 4 bases, J lost 7 bases, and 8 bases stayed unmatched. Germline CDR1 KGHDR, CDR2 SFDVKD. This CDR3 is built from 14 residues. The CDR3, as DNA: TGTGCCACCAGTGAGGGGGGACAGCTATCTGGCTACACCTTC. Protein product: CATSEGGQLSGYTF.

This clonotype was detected only once. V is TRBV2 and J is TRBJ2-2; 7 nucleotides line up with TRBD1. Germline loops: CDR1 SNHLY, CDR2 FYNNEI. With 5 bases clipped from V and 4 bases from J, the junction kept 7 bases outside the gene matches. The CDR3 sequence is 15 residues long. As DNA, the CDR3 is TGTGCCAGCAGTTTGGGACAGAGGGGCACCGGGGAGCTGTTTTTT. Translated: CASSLGQRGTGELFF.

Comments on this clonotype: Compared with germline, one end of the junction differs, possibly owing to a read error. The chain links TRBV18 to TRBJ1-2, with a possible D match to TRBD1 (6 bases). CDR1 and CDR2 from the germline V gene are KGHSH and LQKENI. The CDR3 sequence is 14 residues long. The CDR3 sequence is CASSPDRTNYGCTF. CDR3 DNA: TGTGCCAGCTCACCGGACAGAACTAACTATGGCTGCACCTTC.

The V gene is TRBV5-1, the J gene TRBJ2-5, with a tentative D call TRBD2 (6 bases). The V end lost 4 bases, the J end lost 5 bases, and 15 bases lay between the germline ends. This CDR3 region has 14 residues. Looked up from germline, CDR1 is SGHRS and CDR2 is YFSETQ. Here the CDR3 DNA reads TGCGCCAGCAGCCCCGGGAGCGTGGGGGAGACCCAGTACTTC. Protein sequence: CASSPGSVGETQYF.

The V call is TRBV5-8, the J call TRBJ2-3, with 11 bases lining up with TRBD2. Germline CDR1 reads SGHTS; CDR2 reads YDEGEE. The J segment lost 2 bases and the V segment lost 3 bases, leaving 8 bases of the junction unmatched. The CDR3 has 17 residues. The CDR3: CASSYRPGLAVTDTQYF. In nucleotides, the CDR3 is TGTGCCAGCAGCTACCGGCCGGGACTAGCGGTCACAGATACGCAGTATTTT.

The V call is TRBV2, the J call TRBJ2-3, with D hard to call. V was clipped by 4 bases and J by 1 base, with 9 bases between them. Germline CDR1 and CDR2: SNHLY and FYNNEI. The CDR3 runs 14 residues. CDR3 sequence reads: CASSARAGTDTQYF. For the CDR3, the DNA is TGTGCCAGCAGTGCCCGGGCGGGCACAGATACGCAGTATTTT.

This clonotype was recorded a few times. The chain joins TRBV24-1 to TRBJ1-2, with D possibly being TRBD1 (5 bases). The germline CDR1 and CDR2 sequences are KGHDR and SFDVKD. With 4 bases removed from V and 5 bases from J, the gap between germline ends came to 10 bases. This CDR3 region has 13 residues. CDR3 protein: CATSDRDSYGYTF. The CDR3 coding sequence is TGTGCCACCAGTGACAGGGATTCGTATGGCTACACCTTC.